This T cell receptor (beta chain) was recorded in a study of cytomegalovirus exposure and HLA in healthy donors. Overall study context: A prior study identified approximately 120 million unique TCR beta sequences from about 180 million T cells.

PCR used 60 Vbeta primers and 13 Jbeta primers. Only in-frame clones appear in the TCRdb table, and some are missing; sequencing was by immunoSEQ multiplex PCR. The top ten hold 15% to 20% of the sample, which has roughly 59,000 clones, 65% to 70% seen once. V was pared by 4 bases and J by 3 bases, with 9 bases of the junction left unmatched. Germline V gene lookup returns CDR1 SGHRS and CDR2 YFSETQ. The CDR3 runs to 16 residues. Points from the study as a whole: A later analysis reportedly found that, within productive TCRs, an Asian-associated ancestry cluster had fewer N-insertions than the mean observed across the approximately 700 donors. Indistinguishable V segments such as TRBV6-2 and TRBV6-3 were excluded. A later analysis linked a missense variant in DCLRE1C to the trimming of TCR beta V and J genes.

This clone was seen more than once but under ten times. Antigen: not known. The origin of this receptor is a middle-aged man in good health and CMV-seropositive. Sequencing input: PBMCs. The rearrangement uses TRBV5-1 and TRBJ1-4, with TRBD1 matching 7 bases. CDR3 nucleotides: TGCGCCAGCAGCATTGACAGGACAGGCTCTAATGAAAAACTGTTTTTT. It encodes CASSIDRTGSNEKLFF.